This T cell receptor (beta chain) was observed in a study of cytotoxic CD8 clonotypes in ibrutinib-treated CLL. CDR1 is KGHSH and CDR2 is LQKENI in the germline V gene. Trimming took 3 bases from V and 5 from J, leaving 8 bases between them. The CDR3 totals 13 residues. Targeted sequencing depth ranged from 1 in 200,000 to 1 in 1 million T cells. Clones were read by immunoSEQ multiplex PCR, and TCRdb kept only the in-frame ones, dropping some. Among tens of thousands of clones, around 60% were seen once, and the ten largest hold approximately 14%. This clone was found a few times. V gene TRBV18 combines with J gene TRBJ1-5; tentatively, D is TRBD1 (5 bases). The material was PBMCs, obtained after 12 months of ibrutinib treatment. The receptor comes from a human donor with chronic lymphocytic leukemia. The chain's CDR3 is CASSPLGDQPQHF. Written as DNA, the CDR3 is TGTGCCAGCTCACCTTTGGGGGATCAGCCCCAGCATTTT.